This entry concerns a single T cell receptor (beta chain). This specimen belongs to a study of OX40 agonist ivuxolimab in advanced cancers. TCRdb's table, derived via immunoSEQ multiplex PCR, lists solely in-frame clones and lacks some. Among around 35,000 clones, approximately 90% were seen once, and the ten largest hold roughly 2.6%. The germline CDR1 and CDR2 sequences are SGHNT and YYREEE (reference sequence). The trim removed 4 bases at V and 2 bases at J, leaving 7 bases unmatched. The length of the CDR3 is 15 residues. The source material was CD4+ or CD8+ T cells sorted from blood, sampled in a trial of the OX40 agonist ivuxolimab. The rearrangement links TRBV5-4 to TRBJ2-3; 7 nucleotides line up with TRBD2. The TCR was taken from an adult with an advanced solid tumor such as melanoma, head and neck, liver or kidney cancer. For the CDR3, the DNA is TGTGCCAGCAGCCCCGGGGGGACCCTCACAGATACGCAGTATTTT. This translates into CASSPGGTLTDTQYF.